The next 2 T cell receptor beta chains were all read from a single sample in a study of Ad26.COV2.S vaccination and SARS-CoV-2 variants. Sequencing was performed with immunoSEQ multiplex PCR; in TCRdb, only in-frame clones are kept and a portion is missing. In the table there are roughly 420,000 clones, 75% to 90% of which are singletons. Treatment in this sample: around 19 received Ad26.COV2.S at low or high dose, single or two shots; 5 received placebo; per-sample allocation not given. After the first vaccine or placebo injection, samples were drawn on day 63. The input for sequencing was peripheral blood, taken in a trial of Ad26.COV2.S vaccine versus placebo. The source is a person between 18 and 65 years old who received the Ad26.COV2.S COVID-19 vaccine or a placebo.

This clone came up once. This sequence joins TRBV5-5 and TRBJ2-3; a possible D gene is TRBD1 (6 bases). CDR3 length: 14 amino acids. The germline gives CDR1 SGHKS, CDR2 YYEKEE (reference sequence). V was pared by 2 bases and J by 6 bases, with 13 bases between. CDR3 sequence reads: CASSLIQGVDTQYF. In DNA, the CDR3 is TGTGCCAGCAGCTTAATACAGGGAGTGGATACGCAGTATTTT.

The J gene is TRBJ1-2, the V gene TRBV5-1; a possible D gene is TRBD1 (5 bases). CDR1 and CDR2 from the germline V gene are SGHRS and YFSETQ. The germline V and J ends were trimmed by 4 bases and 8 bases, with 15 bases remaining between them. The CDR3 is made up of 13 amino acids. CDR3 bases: TGCGCCAGCAGCCCAACACCCGGGGGAGGCTACACCTTC. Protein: CASSPTPGGGYTF.